The 20 T cell receptor beta chains below all came from one sample that was sequenced in a study of blood T cell repertoires in COVID-19. Some clones are missing from TCRdb's copy, which holds only in-frame ones; the method was immunoSEQ multiplex PCR. The data hold under 300,000 clones, with roughly four fifths observed a single time. The sequenced sample was peripheral blood. Receptors were obtained from a woman of 80 years or more with acute or convalescent COVID-19.

The chain carries TRBV7-9 and TRBJ1-1; 9 bases map to TRBD1. The CDR3 contains 17 residues. The germline CDR1 and CDR2 sequences are SEHNR and FQNEAQ (reference sequence). V dropped 5 bases and J dropped 2; count of bases not matched to a gene: 12. CDR3 nucleotide sequence: TGTGCCAGCAGCCGGGGGGGGACAGGGTCACGAAACACTGAAGCTTTCTTT. Its translation is CASSRGGTGSRNTEAFF.

The genes are TRBV5-1 and TRBJ2-6; D is unresolved. CDR1 is SGHRS, CDR2 YFSETQ, per germline. Trimming removed 0 bases at V and 18 bases at J, with 16 bases between. There are 13 residues in the CDR3. As DNA, the CDR3 is TGCGCCAGCAGCTTGGATCCGGTCTCCCCAAGGACTTTC. It yields the protein CASSLDPVSPRTF. The full variable domain, completed using reference TRBV5-1 and TRBJ2-6, is KAGVTQTPRYLIKTRGQQVTLSCSPISGHRSVSWYQQTPGQGLQFLFEYFSETQRNKGNFPGRFSGRQFSNSRSEMNVSTLELGDSALYLCASSLDPVSPRTFGAGSRLTVL.

The chain combines TRBV5-1 with TRBJ1-1; weak D call: TRBD1 (5 bases). CDR3 size: 14 residues. CDR1 SGHRS and CDR2 YFSETQ come from the germline V gene. Between the trimmed V and J ends, which lost 7 bases and 0 bases, there was a span of 13 bases. DNA of the CDR3: TGCGCCAGCTCGGCAGGGATCGTGAACACTGAAGCTTTCTTT. It encodes CASSAGIVNTEAFF. Full variable domain (missing parts from reference TRBV5-1 and TRBJ1-1): KAGVTQTPRYLIKTRGQQVTLSCSPISGHRSVSWYQQTPGQGLQFLFEYFSETQRNKGNFPGRFSGRQFSNSRSEMNVSTLELGDSALYLCASSAGIVNTEAFFGQGTRLTVV.

The V and J genes are TRBV5-1 and TRBJ1-6; TRBD1 matches at 9 bases. With V trimmed by 5 bases and J by 7 bases, 16 bases remained unmatched. This CDR3 comprises 18 residues. The germline gives CDR1 SGHRS, CDR2 YFSETQ. Here the CDR3 reads CASSSTGTGSGRNSPLHF. In DNA form, the CDR3 reads TGCGCCAGCAGTTCAACCGGGACAGGGAGTGGTAGAAATTCACCCCTCCACTTT.

The V call is TRBV4-2, the J call TRBJ2-1; 9 nucleotides agree with TRBD2. Per the germline V gene, CDR1 is LGHNA and CDR2 is YNFKEQ. The CDR3 is 16 residues long. Germline trimming cut 3 bases from V and 3 bases from J; bases unmatched to any gene: 6. The CDR3 DNA sequence: TGTGCCAGCAGCCAGGAATGGCGGGGGGGCTACAATGAGCAGTTCTTC. Protein: CASSQEWRGGYNEQFF.

The chain uses TRBV12-3 or TRBV12-4 and TRBJ1-5; tentatively, D is TRBD1 (6 bases). Between the trimmed V and J ends, which lost 6 bases and 7 bases, there was a span of 10 bases. CDR3 length: 12 amino acids. CDR3 residues: CASSRGAQPQHF. The CDR3 DNA is TGTGCCAGCAGCCGGGGGGCACAGCCCCAGCATTTT.

The V and J genes are TRBV6-5 and TRBJ2-7; D remains ambiguous. CDR1 is MNHEY, CDR2 SVGAGI, per germline. The ends were cut back, 2 bases at V and 5 bases at J, with 4 bases in the middle. CDR3 length: 11 residues. CDR3 in DNA: TGTGCCAGCAGTTACGAGGACGAGCAGTACTTC. Translation gives CASSYEDEQYF.

The gene calls are TRBV27 and TRBJ2-5, with TRBD1 identical over 8 bases. Germline V gene sequence: CDR1 MNHEY, CDR2 SMNVEV (reference sequence). V lost 4 bases, J lost 3 bases, and 4 bases stayed unmatched. This CDR3 has 14 amino acids. The chain's CDR3 is CASSWGQAKETQYF. In nucleotides, the CDR3 is TGTGCCAGCAGTTGGGGACAGGCCAAAGAGACCCAGTACTTC.

The rearrangement links TRBV27 to TRBJ1-2; tentative D call: TRBD1 (5 bases). Trimming removed 7 bases from V and 5 bases from J, with 20 bases in between. There are 15 residues in the CDR3. Germline V gene lookup returns CDR1 MNHEY and CDR2 SMNVEV (reference sequence). The DNA for the CDR3 is TGTGCCAGCACCCCGTGGGCCGGGGGGTTATATGGCTACACCTTC. Translation: CASTPWAGGLYGYTF.

This clone occurred a few times. The CDR3 reads CASSPVGGQGRIGYTF. The CDR3 DNA sequence: TGTGCCAGCAGCCCAGTAGGGGGACAGGGAAGAATCGGCTACACCTTC. This chain uses TRBV7-8 with TRBJ1-2, with TRBD1 matching 9 bases. Unmatched junction bases numbered 15, after V lost 5 bases and J lost 8 bases. This CDR3 is 16 amino acids long. Per the germline V gene, CDR1 is SGHVS and CDR2 is FQNEAQ.

This clone was picked up a small number of times. The chain joins TRBV6-6 to TRBJ1-1; 7 positions agree with TRBD1. The CDR3 is 15 amino acids. CDR1 is MNHNY and CDR2 is SVGAGI in the germline V gene (reference sequence). V gave up 5 bases and J gave up 2 bases; unmatched junction bases: 8. CDR3 in DNA: TGTGCCAGCAGTGCCCGGGACAGCCAAAACACTGAAGCTTTCTTT. The encoded protein is CASSARDSQNTEAFF.

Concerning this clone: A read error may produce the germline difference seen at one junction end. The chain is built from TRBV9 and TRBJ2-2, with TRBD1 as a possible D gene (6 bases). Germline V gene data show CDR1 as SGDLS and CDR2 as YYNGEE. The CDR3 sequence is 16 residues long. The CDR3 protein is CAGSVARTANTGELFF. The CDR3 DNA follows: TGTGCCGGCAGCGTAGCACGGACAGCCAACACCGGGGAGCTGTTTTTT.

The chain links TRBV27 to TRBJ1-6; possible D gene TRBD1, 5 bases. The CDR3 spans 12 residues. Germline lookup yields CDR1 MNHEY and CDR2 SMNVEV (reference sequence). V was pared by 5 bases and J by 11 bases, with 10 bases between. The CDR3 DNA is TGTGCCAGCAGTAGGAGGGGTACACCCCTCCACTTT. Translating gives CASSRRGTPLHF.

This chain links TRBV20-1 with TRBJ1-5; D is unresolved. Germline CDR1 reads DFQATT; CDR2 reads SNEGSKA (reference sequence). The CDR3 has 9 residues. The CDR3 reads CKNSPPQHF. In nucleotides, the CDR3 is TGCAAAAACAGCCCGCCCCAGCATTTT.

The chain recombines TRBV5-1 with TRBJ1-5; 8 bases line up with TRBD1. This CDR3 region has 13 residues. After removal of 4 bases from V and 4 bases from J, the junction contained 1 base not matched to a gene. Germline V gene data show CDR1 as SGHRS and CDR2 as YFSETQ. This CDR3 reads CASSRTGNQPQHF. As DNA, the CDR3 is TGCGCCAGCAGCCGGACAGGGAATCAGCCCCAGCATTTT.

The rearrangement joins TRBV2 to TRBJ1-2; 8 nucleotides align to TRBD1. This CDR3 is 14 amino acids long. V was pared by 4 bases and J by 6 bases, with 7 bases of the junction left unmatched. CDR1 is SNHLY, CDR2 FYNNEI, per germline. CDR3 DNA: TGTGCCAGCAGTGTTTCCGGGACAGGACATGGCTACACCTTC. Its protein is CASSVSGTGHGYTF.

The chain uses TRBV6-4 and TRBJ2-2; 9 bases map to TRBD2. Germline V lookup: CDR1 MRHNA, CDR2 SNTAGT. After removal of 2 bases from V and 5 bases from J, the junction contained 9 bases not matched to a gene. The CDR3 contains 17 residues. The chain's CDR3 is CASSDVAGGPGTGELFF. In DNA, the CDR3 is TGTGCCAGCAGTGACGTCGCGGGGGGGCCGGGTACCGGGGAGCTGTTTTTT.

The rearrangement links TRBV5-1 to TRBJ2-7, with a possible D match to TRBD1 (5 bases). V lost 5 bases and J 4 bases, leaving 13 bases between the germline ends. In germline, CDR1 is SGHRS, CDR2 YFSETQ. The CDR3 is 13 amino acids. This chain's CDR3 is CASSVLQGYEQYF. The CDR3 region has the DNA TGCGCCAGCAGTGTCCTCCAGGGTTACGAGCAGTACTTC.

The chain combines TRBV6-2 or TRBV6-3 with TRBJ2-3; tentative D call: TRBD2 (7 bases). The CDR3 runs 15 residues. Germline CDR1 and CDR2: MNHEY and SVGEGT. V lost 0 bases to trimming and J lost 6 bases, with 13 bases between them. The CDR3 is CASSYSRGRGDTQYF. CDR3 DNA: TGTGCCAGCAGTTACTCCCGGGGGCGGGGGGATACGCAGTATTTT.

The chain combines TRBV18 with TRBJ1-5; no clear D. Germline V gene data show CDR1 as KGHSH and CDR2 as LQKENI. This CDR3 region has 14 residues. The germline V and J ends were trimmed by 6 bases and 1 base, with 10 bases remaining between them. The DNA of the CDR3 is TGTGCCAGCTCCCCGTCTGTGAGCAATCAGCCCCAGCATTTT. It translates to CASSPSVSNQPQHF. The whole variable domain, filled in from reference TRBV18 and TRBJ1-5, reads NAGVMQNPRHLVRRRGQEARLRCSPMKGHSHVYWYRQLPEEGLKFMVYLQKENIIDESGMPKERFSAEFPKEGPSILRIQQVVRGDSAAYFCASSPSVSNQPQHFGDGTRLSIL.